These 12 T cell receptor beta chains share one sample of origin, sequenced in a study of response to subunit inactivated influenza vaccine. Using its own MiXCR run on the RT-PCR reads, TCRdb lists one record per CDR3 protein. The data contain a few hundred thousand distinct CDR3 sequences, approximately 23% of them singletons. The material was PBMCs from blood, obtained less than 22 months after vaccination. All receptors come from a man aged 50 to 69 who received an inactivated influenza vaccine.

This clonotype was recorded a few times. Here the CDR3 DNA reads TGTGCCAGCAGTTACCCAGGGACAGGGTACTACACTGAAGCTTTCTTT. This gives the protein CASSYPGTGYYTEAFF. The chain joins TRBV6-2 or TRBV6-3 to TRBJ1-1; 9 positions match TRBD1. Germline CDR1 is MNHEY and CDR2 is SVGEGT. V lost 2 bases and J lost 3; bases outside the gene matches: 7. This CDR3 contains 16 residues.

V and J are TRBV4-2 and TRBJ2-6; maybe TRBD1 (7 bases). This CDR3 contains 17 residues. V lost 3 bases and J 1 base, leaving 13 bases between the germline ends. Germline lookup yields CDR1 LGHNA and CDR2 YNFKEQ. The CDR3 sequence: CASSHVRGDSGANVLTF. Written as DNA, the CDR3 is TGTGCCAGCAGCCACGTCAGGGGGGATTCTGGGGCCAACGTCCTGACTTTC.

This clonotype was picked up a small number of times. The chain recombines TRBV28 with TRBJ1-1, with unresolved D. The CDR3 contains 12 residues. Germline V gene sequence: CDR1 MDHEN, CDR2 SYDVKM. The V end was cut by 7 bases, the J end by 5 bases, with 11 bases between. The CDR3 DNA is TGTGCCAGCACCCCGGCCGGGACTGAAGCTTTCTTT. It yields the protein CASTPAGTEAFF.

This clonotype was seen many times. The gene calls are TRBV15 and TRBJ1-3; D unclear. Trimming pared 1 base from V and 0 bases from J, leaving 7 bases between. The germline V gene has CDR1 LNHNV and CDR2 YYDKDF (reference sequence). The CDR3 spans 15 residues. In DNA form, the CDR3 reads TGTGCCACCAGCAGAGGCCGGATCTCTGGAAACACCATATATTTT. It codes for CATSRGRISGNTIYF.

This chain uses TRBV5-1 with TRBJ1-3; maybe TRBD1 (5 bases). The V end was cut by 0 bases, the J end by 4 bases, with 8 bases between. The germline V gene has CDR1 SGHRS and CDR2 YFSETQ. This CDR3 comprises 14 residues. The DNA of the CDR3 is TGCGCCAGCAGCTTGGTGGGGGAAGGAAACACCATATATTTT. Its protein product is CASSLVGEGNTIYF.

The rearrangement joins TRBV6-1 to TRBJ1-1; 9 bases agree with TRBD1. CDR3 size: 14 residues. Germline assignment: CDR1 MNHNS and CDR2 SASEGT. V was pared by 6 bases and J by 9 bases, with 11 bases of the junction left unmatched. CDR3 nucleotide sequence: TGTGCCAGCAGACGACTAACAGGGGGCTTAAAAGCTTTCTTT. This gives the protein CASRRLTGGLKAFF.

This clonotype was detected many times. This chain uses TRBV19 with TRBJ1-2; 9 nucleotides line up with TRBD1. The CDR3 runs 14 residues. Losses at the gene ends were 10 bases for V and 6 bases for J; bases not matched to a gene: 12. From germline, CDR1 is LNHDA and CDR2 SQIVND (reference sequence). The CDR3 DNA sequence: TGTGCCACCCGATTGCCCGGGACAGGGAATGGCTACACCTTC. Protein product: CATRLPGTGNGYTF.

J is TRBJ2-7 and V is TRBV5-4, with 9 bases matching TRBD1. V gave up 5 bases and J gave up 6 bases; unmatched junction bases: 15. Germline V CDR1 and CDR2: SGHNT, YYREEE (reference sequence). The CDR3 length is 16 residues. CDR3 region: CASRMGMGQGRSEQYF. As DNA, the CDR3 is TGTGCCAGCAGGATGGGAATGGGACAGGGAAGGAGCGAGCAGTACTTC.

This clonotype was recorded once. The chain's CDR3 is CSVASLRQGKQYF. The CDR3 DNA reads TGCAGCGTTGCGTCGTTGCGACAGGGAAAGCAGTACTTC. The chain combines TRBV29-1 with TRBJ2-7; 7 bases line up with TRBD1. This CDR3 region has 13 residues. Germline CDR1 reads SQVTM; CDR2 reads ANQGSEA. The trim removed 4 bases at V and 8 bases at J, leaving 11 bases unmatched.

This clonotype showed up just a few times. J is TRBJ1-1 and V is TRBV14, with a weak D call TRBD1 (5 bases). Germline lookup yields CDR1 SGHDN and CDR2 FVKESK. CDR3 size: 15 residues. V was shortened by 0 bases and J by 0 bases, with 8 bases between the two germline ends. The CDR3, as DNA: TGTGCCAGCAGCCAAGACAGGGTAATGAACACTGAAGCTTTCTTT. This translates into CASSQDRVMNTEAFF.

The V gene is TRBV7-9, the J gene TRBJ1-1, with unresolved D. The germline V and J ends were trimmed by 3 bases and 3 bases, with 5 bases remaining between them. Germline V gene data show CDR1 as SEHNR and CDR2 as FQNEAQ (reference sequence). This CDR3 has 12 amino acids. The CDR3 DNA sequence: TGTGCCAGCAGCTTCAGTTACACTGAAGCTTTCTTT. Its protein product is CASSFSYTEAFF.

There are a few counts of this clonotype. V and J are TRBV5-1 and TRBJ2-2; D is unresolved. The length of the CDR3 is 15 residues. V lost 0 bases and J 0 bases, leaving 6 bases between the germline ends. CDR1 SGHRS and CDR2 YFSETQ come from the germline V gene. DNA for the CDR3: TGCGCCAGCAGCTTGGGACACTCGAACACCGGGGAGCTGTTTTTT. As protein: CASSLGHSNTGELFF.